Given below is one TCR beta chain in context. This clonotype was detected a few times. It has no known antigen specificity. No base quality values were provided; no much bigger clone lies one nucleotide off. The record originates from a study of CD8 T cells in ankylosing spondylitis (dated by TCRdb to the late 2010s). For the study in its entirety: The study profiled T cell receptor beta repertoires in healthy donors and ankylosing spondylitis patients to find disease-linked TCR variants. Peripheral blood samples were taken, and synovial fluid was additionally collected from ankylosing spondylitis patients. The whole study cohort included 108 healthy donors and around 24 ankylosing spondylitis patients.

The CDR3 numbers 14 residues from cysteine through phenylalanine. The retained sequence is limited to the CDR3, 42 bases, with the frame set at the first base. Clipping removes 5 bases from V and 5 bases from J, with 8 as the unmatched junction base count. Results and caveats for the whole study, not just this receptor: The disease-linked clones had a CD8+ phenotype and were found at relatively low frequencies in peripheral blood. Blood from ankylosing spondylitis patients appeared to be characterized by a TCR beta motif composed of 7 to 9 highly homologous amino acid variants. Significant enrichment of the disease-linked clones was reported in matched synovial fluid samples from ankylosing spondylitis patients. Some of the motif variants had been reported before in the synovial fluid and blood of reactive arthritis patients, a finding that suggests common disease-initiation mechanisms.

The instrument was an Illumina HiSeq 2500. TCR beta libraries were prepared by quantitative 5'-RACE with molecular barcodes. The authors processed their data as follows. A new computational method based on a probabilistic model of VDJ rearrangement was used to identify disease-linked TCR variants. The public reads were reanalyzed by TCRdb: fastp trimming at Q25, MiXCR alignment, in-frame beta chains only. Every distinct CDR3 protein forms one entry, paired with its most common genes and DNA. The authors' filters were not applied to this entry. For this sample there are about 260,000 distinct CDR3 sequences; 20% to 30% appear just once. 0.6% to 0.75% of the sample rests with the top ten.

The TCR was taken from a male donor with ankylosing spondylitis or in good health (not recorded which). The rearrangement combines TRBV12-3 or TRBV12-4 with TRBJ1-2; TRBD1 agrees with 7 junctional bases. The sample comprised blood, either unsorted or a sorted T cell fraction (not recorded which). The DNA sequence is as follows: TGTGCCAGCAGTCCCCGACAGGGAAAATATGGCTACACCTTC. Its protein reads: CASSPRQGKYGYTF.